Following are 30 T cell receptor beta chains from one sample sequenced in a study of cytomegalovirus exposure and HLA in healthy donors. Primers: 60 Vbeta forward and 13 Jbeta reverse. TCRdb keeps only in-frame clones here, not all; method: immunoSEQ multiplex PCR. Seen here are some 220,000 clones, 78% observed once, and the top ten hold 0.47%. The material sequenced was PBMCs. These receptors all come from a boy aged 5-17 years in good health and CMV-seronegative.

In this sample, this clone turned up a few times. V and J are TRBV9 and TRBJ2-3, with D perhaps TRBD2 (5 bases). Germline V gene sequence: CDR1 SGDLS, CDR2 YYNGEE. The CDR3 is made up of 15 amino acids. Trimming stripped 3 bases from V and 0 bases from J, with 11 bases between. In nucleotides, the CDR3 is TGTGCCAGCAGCGGGTACGGGGAGAGCACAGATACGCAGTATTTT. It codes for CASSGYGESTDTQYF.

This clone turned up a few times. The rearrangement uses TRBV6-6 and TRBJ1-3; D unresolved. CDR1 and CDR2 from the germline V gene are MNHNY and SVGAGI (reference sequence). CDR3 length equals 13 residues. Deletions cut 4 bases from V and 0 bases from J, with 4 bases between. The CDR3 nucleotides are TGTGCCAGCAGTTTAGACTCTGGAAACACCATATATTTT. Its protein product is CASSLDSGNTIYF.

This chain connects TRBV7-6 to TRBJ2-7; 8 bases line up with TRBD2. Trimming at V came to 2 bases and at J to 6 bases, leaving 12 bases not matched to a gene. CDR1 and CDR2 (germline): SGHVS, FNYEAQ. This CDR3 has 16 residues. The CDR3 region has the DNA TGTGCCAGCAGCTTATTTCCGGGACTAGGAGTGGGCGAGCAGTACTTC. Amino acids: CASSLFPGLGVGEQYF. The whole variable domain, remainder taken from reference TRBV7-6 and TRBJ2-7, is GAGVSQSPRYKVTKRGQDVALRCDPISGHVSLYWYRQALGQGPEFLTYFNYEAQQDKSGLPNDRFSAERPEGSISTLTIQRTEQRDSAMYRCASSLFPGLGVGEQYFGPGTRLTVT.

The rearrangement uses TRBV5-6 and TRBJ2-2; no clear D gene. The CDR3 is 12 residues long. V lost 1 base to trimming and J lost 7 bases, with 5 bases between them. CDR1 and CDR2 (germline): SGHDT, YYEEEE. The CDR3 sequence: CASSLSLGELFF. The CDR3 nucleotides read TGTGCCAGCAGCTTGTCCCTCGGGGAGCTGTTTTTT.

The genes are TRBV9 and TRBJ2-5; D is uncertain. The DNA end is a closer match to TRBJ2-7, so the J assignment may be wrong. Germline values: CDR1 SGDLS, CDR2 YYNGEE. This CDR3 is built from 16 residues. The CDR3 coding sequence is TGTGCCAGCAGCGTCCAACCGTCTCCTCCCTTTTCCGAGCAGTACTTC. Protein product: CASSVQPSPPFSEQYF.

The chain has TRBV11-3 and TRBJ1-6; D gene uncertain. Germline V CDR1 and CDR2: SGHNT, YENEEA. The CDR3 extends over 11 amino acids. V lost 5 bases and J lost 10, with 6 bases in between. The CDR3 spells CASSHSSPLHF. Written as DNA, the CDR3 is TGTGCCAGCAGCCACTCCTCACCCCTCCACTTT.

The chain joins TRBV5-1 to TRBJ2-7, with 9 bases lining up with TRBD1. The germline V gene encodes CDR1 SGHRS and CDR2 YFSETQ. The CDR3 is 19 residues long. The trim removed 5 bases at V and 7 bases at J, leaving 25 bases unmatched. The CDR3 reads CASREKRPNSDRGQGEQYF. The CDR3 DNA reads as TGCGCCAGCAGAGAAAAGCGACCAAACTCGGACAGGGGCCAGGGAGAGCAGTACTTC.

This clone was counted a single time. The J gene is TRBJ1-1, the V gene TRBV30; D unresolved. V lost 1 base and J 6 bases, leaving 6 bases between the germline ends. Germline V lookup: CDR1 GTSNPN, CDR2 SVGIG (reference sequence). There are 11 residues in the CDR3. This CDR3 is CAWSGRAEAFF. The CDR3 DNA follows: TGTGCCTGGAGTGGTCGTGCTGAAGCTTTCTTT.

The chain combines TRBV2 with TRBJ2-2, with D unclear. CDR3 length equals 14 residues. Germline V gene lookup returns CDR1 SNHLY and CDR2 FYNNEI. Deletions cut 4 bases from V and 1 base from J, with 7 bases between. The CDR3: CASSGQENTGELFF. CDR3 sequence (DNA): TGTGCCAGCAGTGGACAAGAGAACACCGGGGAGCTGTTTTTT.

The chain uses TRBV7-9 and TRBJ2-1, with a possible D match to TRBD1 (6 bases). Trimming stripped 8 bases from V and 0 bases from J, with 17 bases between. The length of the CDR3 is 16 residues. The germline V gene has CDR1 SEHNR and CDR2 FQNEAQ (reference sequence). For the CDR3, the DNA is TGTGCCAGCTTCCCCCTAGGACAGAACTCCTACAATGAGCAGTTCTTC. Its translation is CASFPLGQNSYNEQFF.

This clone showed up just a few times. V is TRBV6-5 and J is TRBJ2-1; 13 bases are a match to TRBD2. Losses at the gene ends were 3 bases for V and 6 bases for J; bases not matched to a gene: 5. There are 16 residues in the CDR3. Per germline, CDR1 MNHEY and CDR2 SVGAGI. CDR3 amino acids: CASSYSGLAGRNEQFF. The DNA of the CDR3 is TGTGCCAGCAGTTATTCGGGACTAGCGGGACGCAATGAGCAGTTCTTC.

J is TRBJ1-2 and V is TRBV5-1; D gene ambiguous. The V gene lost 2 bases and the J gene lost 1 base, with 9 bases spanning the gap. The CDR3 length is 14 residues. Germline CDR1 SGHRS, CDR2 YFSETQ. The CDR3 loop reads CASSFAQHNYGYTF. The CDR3 bases are TGCGCCAGCAGCTTTGCACAGCATAACTATGGCTACACCTTC.

The chain links TRBV27 to TRBJ2-7; D possibly corresponds to TRBD1 (6 bases). Per germline, CDR1 MNHEY and CDR2 SMNVEV (reference sequence). V was cut by 1 base and J by 4 bases, with 20 bases left in between. CDR3 length: 17 residues. The CDR3 nucleotides are TGTGCCAGCAGTTTATATTTCTTGGGACACATGCCGTACGAGCAGTACTTC. As protein: CASSLYFLGHMPYEQYF.

This chain uses TRBV11-3 with TRBJ1-1; 7 bases agree with TRBD1. There are 13 residues in the CDR3. The germline V gene encodes CDR1 SGHNT and CDR2 YENEEA. J was trimmed by 8 bases and V by 5 bases; bases with no gene match: 8. The chain's CDR3 is CASSPYVRGEAFF. CDR3 coding DNA: TGTGCCAGCAGCCCGTATGTCAGGGGGGAAGCTTTCTTT.

This chain joins TRBV13 and TRBJ2-7; D perhaps matches TRBD2 (6 bases). From germline, CDR1 is PRHDT and CDR2 FYEKMQ (reference sequence). The CDR3 is 14 residues long. V dropped 2 bases and J dropped 2 bases, with 10 bases sitting between them. The CDR3 bases are TGTGCCAGCAGCTTAATGGGACTCCCCTACGAGCAGTACTTC. Amino acids: CASSLMGLPYEQYF. Full variable domain (outside the CDR3, taken from reference TRBV13 and TRBJ2-7): AAGVIQSPRHLIKEKRETATLKCYPIPRHDTVYWYQQGPGQDPQFLISFYEKMQSDKGSIPDRFSAQQFSDYHSELNMSSLELGDSALYFCASSLMGLPYEQYFGPGTRLTVT.

The chain links TRBV6-1 to TRBJ2-3; the match to TRBD2 covers 11 bases. The J segment lost 0 bases and the V segment lost 4 bases, leaving 6 bases of the junction unmatched. In germline, CDR1 is MNHNS, CDR2 SASEGT. This CDR3 is 17 amino acids long. The CDR3 DNA reads as TGTGCCAGCAGTGGGGGACTAGCGGAGATTAGCACAGATACGCAGTATTTT. Protein product: CASSGGLAEISTDTQYF.

V usage is TRBV29-1 and J usage is TRBJ1-2; D uncertain. Trimming left V 7 bases short and J 1 base short, with 7 bases between. CDR3 length: 11 residues. The germline V gene encodes CDR1 SQVTM and CDR2 ANQGSEA. The CDR3 protein is CSARFNYGYTF. As DNA, the CDR3 is TGCAGCGCCAGGTTTAACTATGGCTACACCTTC.

V and J are TRBV5-5 and TRBJ1-6, with D hard to call. This CDR3 has 16 amino acids. Germline CDR1 reads SGHKS; CDR2 reads YYEKEE (reference sequence). V gave up 6 bases and J gave up 2 bases, with 15 bases separating them. The CDR3 sequence: CASTVGRSPYNSPLHF. The CDR3 nucleotides read TGTGCCAGCACGGTGGGCAGGTCACCCTATAATTCACCCCTCCACTTT.

This chain connects TRBV19 to TRBJ1-2; D gene uncertain. The CDR3 runs to 14 residues. Germline-derived CDR1 and CDR2 are LNHDA and SQIVND (reference sequence). The V gene lost 6 bases and the J gene lost 4 bases, with 15 bases spanning the gap. The CDR3 coding sequence is TGTGCCAGTAGCTTGAACGGGGAACTCTATGGCTACACCTTC. Translation: CASSLNGELYGYTF.

The DNA for the CDR3 is TGTGCCAGCTCACCAGGGACAGGGGAACACGAGCAGTACTTC. Translating gives CASSPGTGEHEQYF. The chain links TRBV18 to TRBJ2-7; 10 bases agree with TRBD1. The CDR3 consists of 14 residues. Trimming at V came to 2 bases and at J to 5 bases, leaving 3 bases not matched to a gene. Germline V gene data show CDR1 as KGHSH and CDR2 as LQKENI.

V and J are TRBV7-9 and TRBJ1-1; D is unclear. CDR1 SEHNR and CDR2 FQNEAQ come from the germline V gene (reference sequence). The ends were cut back, 1 base at V and 8 bases at J, with 14 bases in the middle. This CDR3 is built from 14 residues. CDR3 nucleotide sequence: TGTGCCAGCAGCTTAGGAGTAGCGGCGGCCGAAGCTTTCTTT. It translates to CASSLGVAAAEAFF.

This CDR3 reads CASSTLLGQGREKLFF. DNA for the CDR3: TGTGCCAGTAGTACCCTATTGGGACAGGGTAGGGAAAAACTGTTTTTT. This chain links TRBV19 with TRBJ1-4, with 9 positions matching TRBD1. Germline CDR1 is LNHDA and CDR2 is SQIVND (reference sequence). This CDR3 comprises 16 residues. V was pared by 4 bases and J by 8 bases, with 11 bases of the junction left unmatched.

This chain connects TRBV5-1 to TRBJ1-6; D unclear. V was cut by 4 bases and J by 0 bases, with 14 bases left in between. The CDR3 covers 17 residues. Germline CDR1 is SGHRS and CDR2 is YFSETQ. The CDR3 DNA sequence: TGCGCCAGCAGCCCCCGGACTGCCTCCTCCTATAATTCACCCCTCCACTTT. Translated, it gives CASSPRTASSYNSPLHF.

The chain recombines TRBV18 with TRBJ2-7, with D perhaps matching TRBD2 (6 bases). Trimming shortened V by 5 bases and J by 6 bases, and 8 bases separated the two germline ends. This CDR3 spans 11 amino acids. The germline CDR1 and CDR2 sequences are KGHSH and LQKENI. CDR3 nucleotide sequence: TGTGCCAGCTCAACCGGGGGCGAGCAGTACTTC. Protein product: CASSTGGEQYF.

The CDR3 DNA sequence: TGCGCCAGCAGCTTGGAAGCGGGGGCCCCTTATGAAGCTTTCTTT. Its translation is CASSLEAGAPYEAFF. This rearrangement joins TRBV5-1 to TRBJ1-1; possible D gene TRBD1, 6 bases. Per germline, CDR1 SGHRS and CDR2 YFSETQ. Trimming removed 0 bases at V and 7 bases at J, with 16 bases between. This CDR3 contains 15 residues.

This chain joins TRBV29-1 and TRBJ1-3; no reliable D call. The CDR3 loop spans 15 amino acids. In germline, CDR1 is SQVTM, CDR2 ANQGSEA. V was pared by 4 bases and J by 4 bases, with 17 bases between. The CDR3 region is CSVAVRGRTGNTIYF. For the CDR3, the DNA is TGCAGCGTTGCGGTCCGAGGCCGAACGGGAAACACCATATATTTT.

The rearrangement uses TRBV7-9 and TRBJ1-5; D is undetermined. CDR3 size: 13 residues. From germline, CDR1 is SEHNR and CDR2 FQNEAQ (reference sequence). V was trimmed by 2 bases and J by 4 bases, leaving 6 bases between them. Here the CDR3 DNA reads TGTGCCAGCAGCTTACTAAGTAATCAGCCCCAGCATTTT. This encodes CASSLLSNQPQHF.

This sequence joins TRBV7-2 and TRBJ2-7, with TRBD2 matching over 8 bases. This CDR3 spans 16 amino acids. V trimming: 4 bases; J trimming: 3 bases; junction bases outside the gene matches: 11. CDR1 and CDR2 from the germline V gene are SGHTA and FQGNSA. The CDR3: CASSSRPGAGGYEQYF. The DNA of the CDR3 is TGTGCCAGCAGCTCAAGGCCGGGCGCGGGGGGCTACGAGCAGTACTTC.

The chain links TRBV7-3 to TRBJ2-3; 8 bases fit TRBD2. Germline assignment: CDR1 SGHTA and CDR2 FQGTGA. V gave up 3 bases and J gave up 2 bases; unmatched junction bases: 7. This CDR3 has 16 residues. This CDR3 reads CASSFRIAGLTDTQYF. The CDR3 bases are TGTGCCAGCAGCTTCCGTATAGCGGGGCTCACAGATACGCAGTATTTT.

V usage is TRBV7-6 and J usage is TRBJ2-2, with 8 positions matching TRBD2. V shed 4 bases, J shed 5 bases, and the junction held 9 bases outside the gene matches. This CDR3 has 16 residues. The germline V gene has CDR1 SGHVS and CDR2 FNYEAQ. The CDR3 spells CASSSPGLGITGELFF. As DNA, the CDR3 is TGTGCCAGCAGCTCTCCGGGACTAGGGATAACCGGGGAGCTGTTTTTT.